Below, 30 T cell receptor beta chains from the same sample are listed, as sequenced in a study of T cells in Graves' hyperthyroidism and ophthalmopathy. From RNA transcripts, TCR beta CDR3 regions were amplified. HTBI primers were the set used in a first-round RT-PCR of the TCR CDR3. TCRdb used MiXCR to reprocess the multiplex PCR reads, holding one entry per CDR3 protein. The sample includes 400,000 to 500,000 distinct CDR3 sequences, 14% of them seen just once. Specimen: blood. These receptors originate from a woman aged 18-29 years with Graves' hyperthyroidism.

The table lists this clonotype with many counts. The chain is built from TRBV20-1 and TRBJ1-3, with D hard to call. CDR3 length: 11 residues. V lost 0 bases, J lost 6 bases, and 3 bases lay in between. From germline, CDR1 is DFQATT and CDR2 SNEGSKA (reference sequence). CDR3 nucleotides: TGCAGTGCTAGAGATATAAACACCATATATTTT. Protein: CSARDINTIYF.

This clonotype was observed at least ten times. The gene calls are TRBV12-3 or TRBV12-4 and TRBJ1-1; D is perhaps TRBD1 (6 bases). This CDR3 spans 14 amino acids. Trimming stripped 7 bases from V and 1 base from J, with 13 bases between. The CDR3 region has the DNA TGTGCCAGCATCCAGGGGCAGTGGAACACTGAAGCTTTCTTT. It translates to CASIQGQWNTEAFF.

Many counts were recorded for this clonotype. The CDR3 is CASSLSRVASYEQYV. DNA of the CDR3: TGTGCCAGCAGTTTAAGCAGGGTGGCTTCCTACGAGCAGTACGTC. The V call is TRBV11-2, the J call TRBJ2-7; a possible D gene is TRBD1 (5 bases). The germline gives CDR1 SGHAT, CDR2 FQNNGV. V lost 6 bases and J lost 1, with 16 bases in between. The CDR3 extends over 15 amino acids.

This clonotype was counted at least ten times. V and J are TRBV2 and TRBJ1-1; no reliable D call. Germline CDR1 is SNHLY and CDR2 is FYNNEI. This CDR3 is 13 amino acids long. V lost 1 base, J lost 5 bases, and 8 bases lay in between. The CDR3 DNA reads TGTGCCAGCAGTGAAGAGGGAGAGACTGAAGCTTTCTTT. It encodes CASSEEGETEAFF.

The sample holds a few counts of this clonotype. The chain recombines TRBV13 with TRBJ1-4; 9 bases agree with TRBD1. V lost 3 bases and J lost 8; bases outside the gene matches: 7. The CDR3 covers 15 residues. Germline V gene sequence: CDR1 PRHDT, CDR2 FYEKMQ (reference sequence). DNA for the CDR3: TGTGCCAGCAGCTTTCTCGGGACAGGGAGGGAAAAACTGTTTTTT. Translation: CASSFLGTGREKLFF. Based on the CDR3 plus reference TRBV13 and TRBJ1-4, the full variable domain is AAGVIQSPRHLIKEKRETATLKCYPIPRHDTVYWYQQGPGQDPQFLISFYEKMQSDKGSIPDRFSAQQFSDYHSELNMSSLELGDSALYFCASSFLGTGREKLFFGSGTQLSVL.

This clonotype was seen many times. The chain recombines TRBV15 with TRBJ1-1; maybe TRBD1 (5 bases). The CDR3 totals 14 residues. Germline assignment: CDR1 LNHNV and CDR2 YYDKDF (reference sequence). V was shortened by 7 bases and J by 3 bases, with 15 bases between the two germline ends. The CDR3 is CATNLRGAYTEAFF. The CDR3 region has the DNA TGTGCCACCAACCTAAGAGGGGCCTACACTGAAGCTTTCTTT.

This clonotype was detected only once. V gene TRBV11-2 combines with J gene TRBJ2-1; possibly TRBD1 for D (5 bases). Trimming removed 0 bases from V and 10 bases from J, with 16 bases in between. Germline V gene data show CDR1 as SGHAT and CDR2 as FQNNGV. The CDR3 is made up of 15 amino acids. This CDR3 reads CASSLDAPTVYEQFF. CDR3 nucleotides: TGTGCCAGCAGCTTAGATGCTCCGACAGTCTACGAGCAGTTCTTC. Full variable domain (remainder filled in from reference TRBV11-2 and TRBJ2-1): EAGVAQSPRYKIIEKRQSVAFWCNPISGHATLYWYQQILGQGPKLLIQFQNNGVVDDSQLPKDRFSAERLKGVDSTLKIQPAKLEDSAVYLCASSLDAPTVYEQFFGPGTRLTVL.

The V call is TRBV27, the J call TRBJ1-6; D gene unclear. This CDR3 comprises 14 residues. Germline loops: CDR1 MNHEY, CDR2 SMNVEV (reference sequence). V gave up 5 bases and J gave up 0 bases, with 5 bases separating them. In DNA form, the CDR3 reads TGTGCCAGCAGTGGCAGCTCCTATAATTCACCCCTCCACTTT. Its protein is CASSGSSYNSPLHF.

In this sample, this clonotype turned up many times. V and J are TRBV6-1 and TRBJ2-7; tentatively, D is TRBD1 (5 bases). V was cut by 5 bases and J by 4 bases, with 15 bases left in between. Germline V gene lookup returns CDR1 MNHNS and CDR2 SASEGT. The CDR3 spans 14 residues. CDR3 nucleotide sequence: TGTGCCAGCAGTTCAGGGTCCCCCCCTTACGAGCAGTACTTC. It codes for CASSSGSPPYEQYF.

A few counts support this clonotype. The chain is built from TRBV7-3 and TRBJ1-2; D ambiguous. Germline CDR1 SGHTA, CDR2 FQGTGA. Trimming left V 5 bases short and J 7 bases short, with 14 bases between. The CDR3 runs to 13 residues. The CDR3 DNA is TGTGCCAGCAGCCCTGTAGGGCGCGGTGGCTACACCTTC. This encodes CASSPVGRGGYTF.

There are a few counts of this clonotype. The V gene is TRBV7-3, the J gene TRBJ2-2; D is possibly TRBD1 or TRBD2 (5 bases each). Germline values: CDR1 SGHTA, CDR2 FQGTGA. This CDR3 contains 14 residues. V lost 3 bases, J lost 4 bases, and 9 bases lay in between. CDR3: CASSFGGSTGELFF. The CDR3 coding sequence is TGTGCCAGCAGCTTTGGGGGAAGCACCGGGGAGCTGTTTTTT.

This clonotype was seen at least ten times. The chain has TRBV9 and TRBJ2-7, with 7 bases lining up with TRBD1. J was trimmed by 3 bases and V by 2 bases; bases with no gene match: 8. The CDR3 consists of 15 residues. Germline CDR1 SGDLS, CDR2 YYNGEE. The CDR3, as DNA: TGTGCCAGCAGCGTCTCCATCGGGACAGACTACGAGCAGTACTTC. Encoded protein: CASSVSIGTDYEQYF.

This clonotype was counted many times. This chain joins TRBV29-1 and TRBJ2-5; TRBD1 aligns across 12 bases. The V gene's germline CDR1 is SQVTM and CDR2 ANQGSEA. CDR3 length: 14 residues. DNA for the CDR3: TGCAGTGATAGGGACAGGGGGCTGCAAGAGACCCAGTACTTC. It encodes CSDRDRGLQETQYF.

This clonotype appeared many times. This chain uses TRBV5-6 with TRBJ1-1, with D tentatively TRBD1 (5 bases). In germline, CDR1 is SGHDT, CDR2 YYEEEE. The V end was cut by 0 bases, the J end by 4 bases, with 7 bases between. This CDR3 is 13 amino acids long. This chain's CDR3 is CASSLVGTTEAFF. Here the CDR3 DNA reads TGTGCCAGCAGCTTGGTTGGGACCACTGAAGCTTTCTTT.

This clonotype was recorded a few times. J is TRBJ1-6 and V is TRBV19; perhaps TRBD1 as D (5 bases). The CDR3 covers 15 residues. From germline, CDR1 is LNHDA and CDR2 SQIVND (reference sequence). With 1 base removed from V and 10 bases from J, the gap between germline ends came to 14 bases. In DNA form, the CDR3 reads TGTGCCAGTAGTATAGGCCCATCCGGGGGGTCACCCCTCCACTTT. It codes for CASSIGPSGGSPLHF. Full variable domain (missing parts from reference TRBV19 and TRBJ1-6): DGGITQSPKYLFRKEGQNVTLSCEQNLNHDAMYWYRQDPGQGLRLIYYSQIVNDFQKGDIAEGYSVSREKKESFPLTVTSAQKNPTAFYLCASSIGPSGGSPLHFGNGTRLTVT.

This clonotype was detected many times. The rearrangement links TRBV25-1 to TRBJ2-5, with unresolved D. Per the germline V gene, CDR1 is MGHDK and CDR2 is SYGVNS. The CDR3 is 14 residues long. Trimming removed 4 bases from V and 5 bases from J, with 14 bases in between. The CDR3 sequence is CASSGVFGRETQYF. The CDR3 DNA follows: TGTGCCAGCAGTGGGGTATTCGGTCGGGAGACCCAGTACTTC.

V and J are TRBV20-1 and TRBJ2-5; D may be TRBD2 (5 bases). Between the trimmed V and J ends, which lost 3 bases and 5 bases, there was a span of 10 bases. The germline gives CDR1 DFQATT, CDR2 SNEGSKA (reference sequence). This CDR3 spans 12 amino acids. CDR3: CSASGGRETQYF. CDR3 DNA: TGCAGTGCTAGTGGCGGGCGGGAGACCCAGTACTTC.

In its sample, this clonotype was seen many times. The chain joins TRBV24-1 to TRBJ2-1, with TRBD2 as a possible D gene (5 bases). Trimming stripped 1 base from V and 8 bases from J, with 11 bases between. The CDR3 extends over 14 amino acids. Per the germline V gene, CDR1 is KGHDR and CDR2 is SFDVKD. The CDR3 reads CATSDFERRDEQFF. The CDR3 coding sequence is TGTGCCACCAGTGATTTTGAACGGCGGGATGAGCAGTTCTTC.

CDR3 amino acids: CASSGSGGSANEQFF. DNA of the CDR3: TGTGCCAGCAGCGGATCTGGCGGGAGCGCCAATGAGCAGTTCTTC. The chain has TRBV12-3 or TRBV12-4 and TRBJ2-1; 7 bases align to TRBD2. V was pared by 6 bases and J by 6 bases, with 11 bases of the junction left unmatched. This CDR3 has 15 amino acids.

This clonotype was seen more than once but under ten times. This rearrangement joins TRBV5-1 to TRBJ2-5; 9 bases align to TRBD2. From germline, CDR1 is SGHRS and CDR2 YFSETQ. There are 15 residues in the CDR3. Germline trimming cut 1 base from V and 4 bases from J; bases unmatched to any gene: 5. The CDR3 DNA reads as TGCGCCAGCAGCTTGAGGCTAGCGGGAATAGAGACCCAGTACTTC. Translated: CASSLRLAGIETQYF. The full variable domain, rest sourced from reference TRBV5-1 and TRBJ2-5, is KAGVTQTPRYLIKTRGQQVTLSCSPISGHRSVSWYQQTPGQGLQFLFEYFSETQRNKGNFPGRFSGRQFSNSRSEMNVSTLELGDSALYLCASSLRLAGIETQYFGPGTRLLVL.

This rearrangement joins TRBV7-9 to TRBJ1-4; TRBD1 is a possible D gene (6 bases). Per germline, CDR1 SEHNR and CDR2 FQNEAQ (reference sequence). Between the trimmed V and J ends, which lost 4 bases and 8 bases, there was a span of 17 bases. The CDR3 runs 15 residues. CDR3 nucleotide sequence: TGTGCCAGCAGCTCCTTGGGCGGGGGCAGGGAAAAACTGTTTTTT. Translation gives CASSSLGGGREKLFF.

This clonotype has a count of ten or more. The chain carries TRBV12-3 or TRBV12-4 and TRBJ2-3; 10 nucleotides match TRBD2. The trim removed 5 bases at V and 3 bases at J, leaving 11 bases unmatched. This CDR3 contains 17 residues. The CDR3 spells CASSQFRASGSTDTQYF. The CDR3 DNA is TGTGCCAGCAGTCAGTTCAGGGCTAGCGGGAGTACAGATACGCAGTATTTT.

This clonotype was recorded a few times. The CDR3 DNA sequence: TGTGCCAGCAGTACGGTGATGAATGAAAAACTGTTTTTT. It specifies CASSTVMNEKLFF. The chain employs TRBV6-2 or TRBV6-3 and TRBJ1-4; D is unclear. The CDR3 has 13 residues. V was cut by 5 bases and J by 5 bases, with 9 bases left in between. CDR1 MNHEY and CDR2 SVGEGT come from the germline V gene.

This clonotype was detected many times. The chain joins TRBV3-1 to TRBJ1-5, with 9 bases identical to TRBD1. Germline-derived CDR1 and CDR2 are LGHDT and YNNKEL (reference sequence). The CDR3 is 16 residues long. With V trimmed by 0 bases and J by 7 bases, 7 bases remained unmatched. For the CDR3, the DNA is TGTGCCAGCAGCCAAGACAGGACAGGGGCTGGGCAGCCCCAGCATTTT. This gives the protein CASSQDRTGAGQPQHF.

The V gene is TRBV7-9, the J gene TRBJ2-1; TRBD2 aligns across 9 bases. The germline V gene encodes CDR1 SEHNR and CDR2 FQNEAQ (reference sequence). This CDR3 region has 19 residues. Trimming at V came to 2 bases and at J to 0 bases, leaving 11 bases not matched to a gene. DNA for the CDR3: TGTGCCAGCAGCTTACCGACTAGCGGACGCGAAAGCTCCTACAATGAGCAGTTCTTC. This codes for CASSLPTSGRESSYNEQFF.

This chain links TRBV10-1 with TRBJ2-3; TRBD2 agrees at 13 bases. The trim removed 6 bases at V and 2 bases at J, leaving 11 bases unmatched. The CDR3 extends over 18 amino acids. The germline gives CDR1 WNHNN, CDR2 SYGVQD (reference sequence). This CDR3 is CASRVTSGRAIHTDTQYF. The CDR3 DNA sequence: TGCGCCAGCAGGGTTACTAGCGGGAGGGCCATTCACACAGATACGCAGTATTTT.

This clonotype showed up many times. J is TRBJ1-5 and V is TRBV7-9; a weak D match, TRBD1 (5 bases). Germline loops: CDR1 SEHNR, CDR2 FQNEAQ (reference sequence). The CDR3 has 13 amino acids. Trimming took off 5 bases at V and 7 bases at J, with 12 bases between the two ends. For the CDR3, the DNA is TGTGCCAGCAGCGCGTCGGGGACCCAGCCCCAGCATTTT. Its translation is CASSASGTQPQHF.

As for this clonotype: A much larger clonotype is one base distant, so this may be a read error. V usage is TRBV25-1 and J usage is TRBJ2-3; D assignment may be TRBD1 or TRBD2 (5 bases each). V was shortened by 4 bases and J by 3 bases, with 14 bases between the two germline ends. CDR3 size: 15 residues. Germline lookup yields CDR1 MGHDK and CDR2 SYGVNS. The CDR3 is CASSGGTDGTDTQYF. CDR3 coding DNA: TGTGCCAGCAGTGGGGGGACGGATGGGACAGATACGCAGTATTTT.

Ten or more counts support this clonotype. The genes are TRBV29-1 and TRBJ2-7, with D perhaps matching TRBD2 (5 bases). The CDR3 is made up of 13 amino acids. V was cut by 8 bases and J by 2 bases, with 16 bases left in between. Germline V gives CDR1 SQVTM, CDR2 ANQGSEA. CDR3 region: CSPSSGNPYEQYF. CDR3 coding DNA: TGCAGCCCTTCGTCGGGAAACCCCTACGAGCAGTACTTC.

In its sample, this clonotype was seen many times. The rearrangement links TRBV20-1 to TRBJ2-3; D not resolved. CDR1 and CDR2 (germline): DFQATT, SNEGSKA (reference sequence). The CDR3 covers 15 residues. The ends were cut back, 1 base at V and 1 base at J, with 12 bases in the middle. The DNA of the CDR3 is TGCAGTGCTAGAGGGCTAGTGGACGGCACAGATACGCAGTATTTT. Protein product: CSARGLVDGTDTQYF.